These 24 T cell receptor beta chains were sequenced from one sample in a study of blood T cells in healthy people across ages. Through a sample-barcoded 5' primer and a J-beta primer mix, a second PCR was run for roughly 7 to 12 cycles. One entry per CDR3 protein, called by TCRdb with MiXCR from the 5' RACE reads. The table lists about 1.1 million distinct CDR3 sequences, 35% to 45% of them singletons, with around 12% in the top ten. Input material: blood. The receptor set was obtained from a man aged 18 to 29 in good health.

J is TRBJ2-1 and V is TRBV4-2; the match to TRBD1 covers 8 bases. Judging by the DNA end, TRBJ2-7 fits better; the J call may be wrong. The V gene's germline CDR1 is LGHNA and CDR2 YNFKEQ. The CDR3 runs 15 residues. DNA for the CDR3: TGTGCCAGCAGCCAGGACAGGGAACCCTACAATGAGCAGTACTTC. It yields the protein CASSQDREPYNEQYF.

This sequence joins TRBV20-1 and TRBJ2-3; D is unclear. Germline CDR1 reads DFQATT; CDR2 reads SNEGSKA (reference sequence). This CDR3 contains 14 residues. Trimming removed 8 bases at V and 2 bases at J, with 17 bases between. CDR3 protein: CSSPGLSSTDTQYF. The CDR3, as DNA: TGCAGTTCCCCAGGCCTCAGTTCCACAGATACGCAGTATTTT.

CDR3 amino acids: CSATGGGTNYGYTF. CDR3 DNA: TGCAGTGCCACAGGGGGCGGGACTAACTATGGCTACACCTTC. V gene TRBV20-1 combines with J gene TRBJ1-2, with 9 bases lining up with TRBD1. CDR3 length equals 14 residues. Germline V gives CDR1 DFQATT, CDR2 SNEGSKA (reference sequence). With 6 bases clipped from V and 0 bases from J, the junction kept 5 bases outside the gene matches.

V is TRBV12-3 or TRBV12-4 and J is TRBJ2-7, with a tentative D call TRBD1 (6 bases). The CDR3 is made up of 15 amino acids. V dropped 8 bases and J dropped 4 bases, with 21 bases sitting between them. CDR3 residues: CASRGGDCEDYEQYF. DNA of the CDR3: TGTGCCAGCCGAGGGGGAGACTGCGAAGATTACGAGCAGTACTTC.

In its sample, this clonotype was seen once. Its ends do not fully match the called genes, so a read error is possible. The rearrangement uses TRBV20-1 and TRBJ2-3; tentative D call: TRBD2 (5 bases). This CDR3 contains 13 residues. CDR1 and CDR2 from the germline V gene are DFQATT and SNEGSKA (reference sequence). CDR3 coding DNA: TGCAGTACTAGATTCCACTTTTCAGATACGCAGTATTTT. Its translation: CSTRFHFSDTQYF.

The chain recombines TRBV18 with TRBJ1-5; no clear D gene. The CDR3 covers 14 residues. V was cut by 0 bases and J by 4 bases, with 7 bases left in between. Germline CDR1 is KGHSH and CDR2 is LQKENI. The chain's CDR3 is CASSPPTGNQPQHF. The CDR3 DNA is TGTGCCAGCTCACCACCTACGGGAAATCAGCCCCAGCATTTT.

The V gene is TRBV20-1, the J gene TRBJ2-7, with TRBD2 identical over 8 bases. The last part of the DNA fits TRBJ2-5 better; the J call may be wrong. Per germline, CDR1 DFQATT and CDR2 SNEGSKA (reference sequence). This CDR3 is built from 15 residues. The CDR3 nucleotides read TGCAGTGCTAGACTTCCAAGCGGGGGTTTCGAGACCCAGTACTTC. Translation: CSARLPSGGFETQYF.

The chain is built from TRBV5-1 and TRBJ1-1; a weak D match, TRBD1 (5 bases). The V end was cut by 3 bases, the J end by 7 bases, with 16 bases between. The CDR3 runs to 14 residues. In germline, CDR1 is SGHRS, CDR2 YFSETQ. The DNA for the CDR3 is TGCGCCAGCAGCTGGGGTAGGACACAAGATGAAGCTTTCTTT. This translates into CASSWGRTQDEAFF.

This chain joins TRBV24-1 and TRBJ2-6; D call uncertain. V shed 2 bases and J shed 4 bases, with 2 bases lying between them. Germline V gene data show CDR1 as KGHDR and CDR2 as SFDVKD. The CDR3 totals 13 residues. The CDR3 DNA follows: TGTGCCACCAGTGATTGGGGGGCCAACGTCCTGACTTTC. This translates into CATSDWGANVLTF.

The V and J genes are TRBV27 and TRBJ1-2; D call uncertain. V shed 1 base and J shed 1 base, with 10 bases lying between them. Germline V lookup: CDR1 MNHEY, CDR2 SMNVEV (reference sequence). The CDR3 is 15 residues long. The CDR3 DNA is TGTGCCAGCAGTTTATTTCCGGGGAATAACTATGGCTACACCTTC. Amino acids: CASSLFPGNNYGYTF.

This clonotype turned up a few times. CDR3 protein: CSAPRLAGDTDTQYF. The CDR3 bases are TGCAGTGCCCCTAGACTAGCGGGGGACACAGATACGCAGTATTTT. The chain employs TRBV20-1 and TRBJ2-3, with TRBD2 identical over 12 bases. The germline CDR1 and CDR2 sequences are DFQATT and SNEGSKA (reference sequence). The length of the CDR3 is 15 residues. The ends lost 6 bases at V and 2 bases at J; junction bases unmatched: 6.

J is TRBJ2-5 and V is TRBV27, with TRBD2 matching over 7 bases. CDR1 and CDR2 (germline): MNHEY, SMNVEV (reference sequence). After removal of 5 bases from V and 3 bases from J, the junction contained 6 bases not matched to a gene. This CDR3 region has 14 residues. CDR3 residues: CASSPLLAKETQYF. In nucleotides, the CDR3 is TGTGCCAGCAGTCCGCTACTAGCGAAAGAGACCCAGTACTTC.

This clonotype was counted a few times. The V call is TRBV12-5, the J call TRBJ2-5; D might be TRBD1 (6 bases). Germline values: CDR1 LGHNT, CDR2 FRNRAP. The CDR3 totals 15 residues. With 4 bases removed from V and 1 base from J, the gap between germline ends came to 13 bases. Written as DNA, the CDR3 is TGTGCTAGTGGTTGGAACGGACAGTTCCAAGAGACCCAGTACTTC. As protein: CASGWNGQFQETQYF.

This chain joins TRBV12-3 or TRBV12-4 and TRBJ2-1; TRBD1 is a possible D gene (6 bases). The CDR3 has 13 amino acids. The V and J ends lost 5 bases and 10 bases respectively, with 15 bases between them. This CDR3 reads CASSASGTTEQFF. The CDR3 DNA reads TGTGCCAGCAGTGCATCCGGGACAACAGAGCAGTTCTTC.

This clonotype was observed at least ten times. CDR3 in amino acids: CSVVEGMSNEQYF. As DNA, the CDR3 is TGCAGCGTAGTTGAGGGGATGTCCAACGAGCAGTACTTC. This chain uses TRBV29-1 with TRBJ2-7, with D possibly being TRBD1 or TRBD2 (5 bases each). Germline assignment: CDR1 SQVTM and CDR2 ANQGSEA. V was shortened by 6 bases and J by 5 bases, with 17 bases between the two germline ends. The CDR3 runs 13 residues.

The chain carries TRBV28 and TRBJ1-2; D is undetermined. The CDR3 has 14 amino acids. Germline assignment: CDR1 MDHEN and CDR2 SYDVKM. Deletions cut 6 bases from V and 1 base from J, with 12 bases between. CDR3 sequence: CASREGSLNYGYTF. The CDR3 DNA reads as TGTGCCAGCAGAGAGGGATCTCTTAACTATGGCTACACCTTC.

As for this clonotype: Compared with germline, one end of the junction differs, possibly owing to a read error. The chain is built from TRBV27 and TRBJ1-1, with D possibly being TRBD1 (6 bases). Germline values: CDR1 MNHEY, CDR2 SMNVEV (reference sequence). The length of the CDR3 is 12 residues. CDR3 DNA sequence: TGTGCCAGCGGTTTTTTGGGACAAGAAGCTTTCTTT. This translates into CASGFLGQEAFF.

The chain carries TRBV6-2 or TRBV6-3 and TRBJ2-1; D is unresolved. The germline gives CDR1 MNHEY, CDR2 SVGEGT. This CDR3 has 13 residues. V lost 0 bases and J 9 bases, leaving 9 bases between the germline ends. CDR3 DNA sequence: TGTGCCAGCAGTTACTCGAGGTCCAGTGAGCAGTTCTTC. Its translation is CASSYSRSSEQFF.

This clonotype has only one observation. The junction and the germline gene differ at one end; a read error may be behind it. The V call is TRBV7-9, the J call TRBJ2-1, with D uncertain. The CDR3 length is 10 residues. CDR1 and CDR2 (germline): SEHNR, FQNEAQ (reference sequence). CDR3 DNA: TGTTCCAGCAGCTTCAATGAGCAGTTCTTC. It encodes CSSSFNEQFF. The complete variable domain, with remaining parts taken from reference TRBV7-9 and TRBJ2-1, reads DTGVSQNPRHKITKRGQNVTFRCDPISEHNRLYWYRQTLGQGPEFLTYFQNEAQLEKSRLLSDRFSAERPKGSFSTLEIQRTEQGDSAMYLCSSSFNEQFFGPGTRLTVL.

The genes are TRBV14 and TRBJ1-2, with D possibly being TRBD1 (5 bases). Trimming removed 5 bases from V and 6 bases from J, with 13 bases in between. Germline lookup yields CDR1 SGHDN and CDR2 FVKESK. This CDR3 has 13 residues. CDR3 region: CASSRQTNNGYTF. CDR3 bases: TGTGCCAGCAGCAGACAGACCAACAATGGCTACACCTTC.

This clonotype showed up just a few times. The CDR3 DNA sequence: TGTGCCAGCAGTGCCAGGGAAACTAGCAATCAGCCCCAGCATTTT. Its protein product is CASSARETSNQPQHF. This chain links TRBV6-6 with TRBJ1-5; maybe TRBD1 (5 bases). The CDR3 covers 15 residues. Germline V gene sequence: CDR1 MNHNY, CDR2 SVGAGI (reference sequence). V was shortened by 5 bases and J by 0 bases, with 11 bases between the two germline ends.

The V gene is TRBV12-3 or TRBV12-4, the J gene TRBJ1-4, with TRBD1 identical over 9 bases. The CDR3 has 14 amino acids. Trimming took 6 bases from V and 6 from J; bases not matched to a gene: 5. The CDR3 coding sequence is TGTGCCAGCAGCTTCGGGGACAGGGATGAAAAACTGTTTTTT. It is translated as CASSFGDRDEKLFF.

This chain joins TRBV7-6 and TRBJ1-1, with TRBD1 matching 7 bases. J was trimmed by 6 bases and V by 5 bases; bases with no gene match: 9. Germline V lookup: CDR1 SGHVS, CDR2 FNYEAQ. CDR3 length equals 14 residues. The CDR3 nucleotides read TGTGCCAGCAGCCCCAGACAGGGCTCGGCTGAAGCTTTCTTT. Encoded protein: CASSPRQGSAEAFF.

The chain joins TRBV20-1 to TRBJ1-4, with D possibly TRBD1 on 5 matching bases. V lost 3 bases, J lost 3 bases, and 8 bases lay in between. This CDR3 is 13 amino acids long. Per germline, CDR1 DFQATT and CDR2 SNEGSKA (reference sequence). The CDR3 sequence is CSASVQANEKLFF. The DNA of the CDR3 is TGCAGTGCTAGTGTACAGGCTAATGAAAAACTGTTTTTT.